Included here is one TCR beta chain sequence, with context. Its antigen remains unknown. These data come from a study of T cells in localized non-small cell lung cancer. Overall study findings and caveats: A median of around 60 clones ranked among the top 100 in tumor appeared in adjacent lung. Investigators sequenced only a single tumor region, leaving heterogeneity possible. Tumor showed lower T cell clonality than uninvolved adjacent lung, where it was highest.

After removal of 3 bases from V and 7 bases from J, the junction contained 8 bases not matched to a gene. CDR3 length equals 14 residues. In germline, CDR1 is SGDLS, CDR2 YYNGEE. Profiling relied on immunoSEQ multiplex PCR, and the TCRdb table lists in-frame clones only, not all of them. This sample has approximately 11,000 clones, with roughly four fifths found just once. This sequence joins TRBV9 and TRBJ1-2, with 8 bases aligning to TRBD1. Sample: peripheral blood mononuclear cells, taken before any cancer treatment. The sequence was collected from a female donor older than 55 with stage II lung adenocarcinoma. In DNA, the CDR3 is TGTGCCAGCAGCGCGGAGGACAGGGTGGGTGGCTACACCTTC. It encodes CASSAEDRVGGYTF.